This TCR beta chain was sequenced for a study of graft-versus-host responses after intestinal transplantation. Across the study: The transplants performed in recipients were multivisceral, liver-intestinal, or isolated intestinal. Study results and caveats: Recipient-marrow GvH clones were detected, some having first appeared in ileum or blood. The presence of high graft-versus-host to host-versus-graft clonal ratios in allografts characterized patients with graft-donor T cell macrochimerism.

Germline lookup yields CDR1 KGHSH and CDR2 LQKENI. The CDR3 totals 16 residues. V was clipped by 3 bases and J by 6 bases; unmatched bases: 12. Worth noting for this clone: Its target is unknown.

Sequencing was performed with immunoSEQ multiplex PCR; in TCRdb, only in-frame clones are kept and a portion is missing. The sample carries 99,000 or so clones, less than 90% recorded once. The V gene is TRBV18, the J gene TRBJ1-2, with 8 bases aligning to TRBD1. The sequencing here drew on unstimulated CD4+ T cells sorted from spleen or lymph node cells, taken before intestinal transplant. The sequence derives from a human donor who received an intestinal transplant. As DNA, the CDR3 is TGTGCCAGCTCACCCGGACAGGGACGGTATGGGAATGGCTACACCTTC. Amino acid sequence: CASSPGQGRYGNGYTF.